This entry lists 15 T cell receptor beta chains sequenced from one sample in a study of T cells in Graves' hyperthyroidism and ophthalmopathy. What was amplified from RNA transcripts were TCR beta CDR3 regions. A first-round RT-PCR of the TCR CDR3 used the HTBI primer set. Each CDR3 protein gets one entry after TCRdb re-called the multiplex PCR reads with MiXCR. The table has about half a million distinct CDR3 sequences, roughly 25% seen once. Sequenced sample: blood. The receptors here all came from a woman aged 25-40 years with Graves' ophthalmopathy.

There are a few counts of this clonotype. V usage is TRBV2 and J usage is TRBJ1-2; D is unclear. The V gene lost 9 bases and the J gene lost 3 bases, with 11 bases spanning the gap. Germline V gene sequence: CDR1 SNHLY, CDR2 FYNNEI. This CDR3 spans 12 amino acids. This CDR3 reads CASSTEDYGYTF. CDR3 nucleotides: TGTGCCAGTTCAACAGAGGACTATGGCTACACCTTC. The complete variable domain, with remaining parts taken from reference TRBV2 and TRBJ1-2, reads EPEVTQTPSHQVTQMGQEVILRCVPISNHLYFYWYRQILGQKVEFLVSFYNNEISEKSEIFDDQFSVERPDGSNFTLKIRSTKLEDSAMYFCASSTEDYGYTFGSGTRLTVV.

About this clonotype: Lacking the conserved final phenylalanine or tryptophan, this CDR3 likely reflects a read error. V usage is TRBV4-3 and J usage is TRBJ1-5; weak D call: TRBD1 (6 bases). This CDR3 has 14 residues. CDR1 and CDR2 (germline): LGHNA, YSLEER. V lost 4 bases and J lost 4, with 11 bases in between. CDR3 DNA sequence: TGCGCCAGCAGCCCGACAGGATTAAATCAGCCCCAGCATTTG. Amino acids: CASSPTGLNQPQHL.

On this clonotype itself: Germline and junction disagree at one end, which may indicate a read error. J is TRBJ2-5 and V is TRBV7-9, with D possibly matching TRBD2 (6 bases). Germline CDR1 SEHNR, CDR2 FQNEAQ (reference sequence). CDR3 length: 16 residues. The DNA of the CDR3 is TGTGCCAGCAGCTTGGGAGGCAACCCGGGAGTGGAGATCCAGTACTTC. Its protein is CASSLGGNPGVEIQYF.

In DNA, the CDR3 is TGTGCCAGCCCTCAGGGTAGGAATCAGCCCCAGCATTTT. It encodes CASPQGRNQPQHF. V usage is TRBV27 and J usage is TRBJ1-5, with D perhaps TRBD1 (5 bases). Trimming removed 8 bases at V and 4 bases at J, with 12 bases between. The CDR3 sequence is 13 residues long. Germline CDR1 and CDR2: MNHEY and SMNVEV (reference sequence).

This clonotype was observed at least ten times. The chain couples TRBV12-3 or TRBV12-4 to TRBJ2-7; 8 bases match TRBD2. V shed 5 bases and J 9 bases; nucleotides not matched to a gene: 12. The CDR3 extends over 14 amino acids. The CDR3 region is CASSTERGWDSQYF. CDR3 bases: TGTGCCAGCAGTACCGAGCGGGGGTGGGATTCGCAGTACTTC.

At least ten counts were recorded for this clonotype. V gene TRBV5-1 combines with J gene TRBJ2-7; TRBD1 matches 12 bases. The CDR3 is made up of 19 amino acids. Trimming at V came to 0 bases and at J to 1 base, leaving 11 bases not matched to a gene. In germline, CDR1 is SGHRS, CDR2 YFSETQ. The CDR3 here is CASSLAVGTGGYSSYEQYF. The CDR3 DNA follows: TGCGCCAGCAGCTTGGCCGTCGGGACAGGGGGCTACAGTTCCTACGAGCAGTACTTC.

This clonotype has only a few counts. This chain joins TRBV4-1 and TRBJ1-2; 8 positions agree with TRBD1. Losses at the gene ends were 1 base for V and 7 bases for J; bases not matched to a gene: 11. CDR3 length equals 16 residues. In germline, CDR1 is MGHRA, CDR2 YSYEKL. As DNA, the CDR3 is TGCGCCAGCAGCCAAGGAAGGACAGGGATGAGCGGTGGCTACACCTTC. It is translated as CASSQGRTGMSGGYTF.

This rearrangement joins TRBV7-2 to TRBJ2-7, with a possible D match to TRBD1 (6 bases). This CDR3 has 14 amino acids. Germline V gene lookup returns CDR1 SGHTA and CDR2 FQGNSA. Trimming took 2 bases from V and 10 from J, leaving 18 bases between them. The CDR3 sequence is CASSLTEDSFDQYF. The CDR3 DNA follows: TGTGCCAGCAGCTTAACGGAGGACAGTTTTGATCAGTACTTC.

This clonotype was seen just once. V gene TRBV10-3 combines with J gene TRBJ1-2; maybe TRBD1 (5 bases). Germline V gene data show CDR1 as ENHRY and CDR2 as SYGVKD. The ends were cut back, 4 bases at V and 0 bases at J, with 12 bases in the middle. This CDR3 is built from 15 residues. The CDR3, as DNA: TGTGCCATCAGTGGGGACGGACTAGCTAACTATGGCTACACCTTC. This codes for CAISGDGLANYGYTF.

As to this clonotype: A much larger clone sits a single nucleotide away, making a read error possible. Likely a read error: the CDR3 ends without its conserved phenylalanine or tryptophan. The chain couples TRBV11-1 to TRBJ1-1, with a weak D call TRBD1 (5 bases). CDR1 and CDR2 from the germline V gene are SGHAT and FQDESV (reference sequence). V was trimmed by 6 bases and J by 7 bases, leaving 15 bases between them. The length of the CDR3 is 13 residues. DNA of the CDR3: TGTGCCAGCAGACCACGGGGACGGGGTGAAGCTTTCTCT. Its translation: CASRPRGRGEAFS.

This clonotype was counted ten times or more. This rearrangement joins TRBV2 to TRBJ2-7; 9 bases fit TRBD1. CDR1 is SNHLY, CDR2 FYNNEI, per germline. The CDR3 has 14 residues. V lost 7 bases, J lost 6 bases, and 10 bases stayed unmatched. The chain's CDR3 is CASIPDRGLGEQYF. The DNA for the CDR3 is TGTGCCAGCATTCCCGACAGGGGGTTAGGCGAGCAGTACTTC.

This clonotype was seen repeatedly, ten times or more. The rearrangement joins TRBV12-3 or TRBV12-4 to TRBJ1-5, with D unresolved. The CDR3 sequence is 13 residues long. V gave up 3 bases and J gave up 5 bases, with 8 bases separating them. The CDR3 bases are TGTGCCAGCAGTTTCCCCGGAGATCAGCCCCAGCATTTT. This sequence encodes CASSFPGDQPQHF.

In its sample, this clonotype was seen many times. In DNA, the CDR3 is TGCAGCGTAGCCGGGTCCTCCTACGAGCAGTACTTC. It specifies CSVAGSSYEQYF. The chain combines TRBV29-1 with TRBJ2-7; D is unclear. Trimming shortened V by 6 bases and J by 0 bases, and 9 bases separated the two germline ends. This CDR3 has 12 residues. CDR1 SQVTM and CDR2 ANQGSEA come from the germline V gene.

This clonotype appeared a few times. The CDR3 here is CSVLDSYNTEAFF. The CDR3 region has the DNA TGCAGCGTGCTGGACAGTTATAACACTGAAGCTTTCTTT. The rearrangement links TRBV29-1 to TRBJ1-1; the D gene is possibly TRBD1 (6 bases). Trimming shortened V by 6 bases and J by 2 bases, and 13 bases separated the two germline ends. The CDR3 is 13 residues long. CDR1 and CDR2 from the germline V gene are SQVTM and ANQGSEA.

The rearrangement joins TRBV12-3 or TRBV12-4 to TRBJ1-2; 8 positions match TRBD1. This CDR3 has 14 residues. The J segment lost 5 bases and the V segment lost 2 bases, leaving 4 bases of the junction unmatched. The CDR3 sequence: CASSLLGTGYGYTF. DNA for the CDR3: TGTGCCAGCAGTTTACTCGGGACAGGATATGGCTACACCTTC.